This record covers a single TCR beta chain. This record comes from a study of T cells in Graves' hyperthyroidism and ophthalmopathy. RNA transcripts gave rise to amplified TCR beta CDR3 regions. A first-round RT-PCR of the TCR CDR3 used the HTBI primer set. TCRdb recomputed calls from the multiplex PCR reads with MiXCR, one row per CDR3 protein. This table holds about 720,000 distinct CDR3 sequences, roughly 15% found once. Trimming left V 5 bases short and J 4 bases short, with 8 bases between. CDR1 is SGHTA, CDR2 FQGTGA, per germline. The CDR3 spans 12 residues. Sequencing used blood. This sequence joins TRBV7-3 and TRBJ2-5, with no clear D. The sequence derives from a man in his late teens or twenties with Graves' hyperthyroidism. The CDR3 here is CASSTNGETQYF. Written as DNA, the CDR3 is TGTGCCAGCAGCACAAATGGAGAGACCCAGTACTTC.